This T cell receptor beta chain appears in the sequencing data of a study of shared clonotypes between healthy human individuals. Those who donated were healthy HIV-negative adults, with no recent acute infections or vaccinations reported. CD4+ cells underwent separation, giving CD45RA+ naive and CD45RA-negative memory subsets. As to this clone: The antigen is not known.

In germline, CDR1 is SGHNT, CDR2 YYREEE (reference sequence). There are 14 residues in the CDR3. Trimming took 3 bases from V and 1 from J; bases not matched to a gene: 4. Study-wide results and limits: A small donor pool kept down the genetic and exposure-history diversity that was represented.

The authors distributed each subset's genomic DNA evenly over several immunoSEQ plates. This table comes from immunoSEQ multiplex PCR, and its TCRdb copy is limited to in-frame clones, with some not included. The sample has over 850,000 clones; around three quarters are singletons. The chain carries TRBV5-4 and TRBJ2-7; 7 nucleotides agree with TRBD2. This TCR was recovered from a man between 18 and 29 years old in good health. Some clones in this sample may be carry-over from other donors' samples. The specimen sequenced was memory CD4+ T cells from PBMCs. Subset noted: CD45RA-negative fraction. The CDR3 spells CASSSAGKSYEQYF. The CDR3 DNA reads TGTGCCAGCAGCTCAGCGGGAAAGTCCTACGAGCAGTACTTC.